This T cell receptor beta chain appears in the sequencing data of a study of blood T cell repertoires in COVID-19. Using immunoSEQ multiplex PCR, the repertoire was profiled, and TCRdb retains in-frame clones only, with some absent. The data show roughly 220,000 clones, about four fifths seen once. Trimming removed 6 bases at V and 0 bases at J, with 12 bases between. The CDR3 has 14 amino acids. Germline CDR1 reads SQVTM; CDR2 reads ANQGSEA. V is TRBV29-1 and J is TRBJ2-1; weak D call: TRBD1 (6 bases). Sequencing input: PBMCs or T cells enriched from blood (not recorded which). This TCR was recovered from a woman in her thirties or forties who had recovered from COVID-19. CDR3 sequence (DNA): TGCAGCGTGGCCCTGACAGGCTCCTACAATGAGCAGTTCTTC. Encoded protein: CSVALTGSYNEQFF.